Below, 4 T cell receptor beta chains from the same sample are listed, as sequenced in a study of T cell responses to AZD1222 COVID-19 vaccine. TCRdb's copy holds only in-frame clones and misses some; the assay was immunoSEQ multiplex PCR. The sample has some 130,000 clones, about 92% seen once. The sample was peripheral blood, taken on day 0 of AZD1222 vaccination. The source is an adult in good health.

V and J are TRBV7-8 and TRBJ1-4; D unresolved. CDR3 size: 14 residues. V shed 2 bases and J shed 8 bases, with 12 bases lying between them. The germline gives CDR1 SGHVS, CDR2 FQNEAQ. The CDR3 sequence: CASSLPGQREKLFF. The CDR3 nucleotides read TGTGCCAGCAGCTTACCCGGCCAGAGGGAAAAACTGTTTTTT.

The rearrangement uses TRBV6-2 or TRBV6-3 and TRBJ2-2; tentative D call: TRBD2 (5 bases). CDR3 length equals 13 residues. The germline V and J ends were trimmed by 2 bases and 16 bases, with 17 bases remaining between them. Germline-derived CDR1 and CDR2 are MNHEY and SVGEGT. The CDR3 DNA reads TGTGCCAGCAGTTACGTAGGAGGCTCGAGTGAGTTTTTT. Translation gives CASSYVGGSSEFF.

The chain combines TRBV5-4 with TRBJ1-3; 7 bases align to TRBD1. The germline V gene encodes CDR1 SGHNT and CDR2 YYREEE (reference sequence). Trimming took 5 bases from V and 4 from J; bases not matched to a gene: 9. The CDR3 covers 15 residues. The CDR3 DNA reads TGTGCCAGCAGTGCTGGACAGGATGACGGAAACACCATATATTTT. It specifies CASSAGQDDGNTIYF.

The V and J genes are TRBV19 and TRBJ2-7; D possibly corresponds to TRBD2 (5 bases). Deletions cut 6 bases from V and 5 bases from J, with 11 bases between. CDR1 and CDR2 from the germline V gene are LNHDA and SQIVND (reference sequence). This CDR3 contains 12 residues. In DNA form, the CDR3 reads TGTGCCAGTAGAACAAGCGGAGACGAGCAGTACTTC. Encoded protein: CASRTSGDEQYF.